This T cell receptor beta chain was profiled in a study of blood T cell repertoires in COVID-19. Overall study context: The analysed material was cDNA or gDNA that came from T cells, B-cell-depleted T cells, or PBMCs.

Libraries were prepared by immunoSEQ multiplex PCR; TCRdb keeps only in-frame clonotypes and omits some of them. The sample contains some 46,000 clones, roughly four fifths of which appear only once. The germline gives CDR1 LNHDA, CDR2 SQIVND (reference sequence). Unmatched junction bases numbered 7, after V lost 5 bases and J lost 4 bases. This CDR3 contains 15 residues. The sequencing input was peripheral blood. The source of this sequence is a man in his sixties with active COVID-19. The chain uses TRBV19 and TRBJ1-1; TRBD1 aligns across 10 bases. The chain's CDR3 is CASSLSRQGATEAFF. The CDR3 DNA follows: TGTGCCAGTAGTCTCTCCCGACAGGGGGCCACTGAAGCTTTCTTT.